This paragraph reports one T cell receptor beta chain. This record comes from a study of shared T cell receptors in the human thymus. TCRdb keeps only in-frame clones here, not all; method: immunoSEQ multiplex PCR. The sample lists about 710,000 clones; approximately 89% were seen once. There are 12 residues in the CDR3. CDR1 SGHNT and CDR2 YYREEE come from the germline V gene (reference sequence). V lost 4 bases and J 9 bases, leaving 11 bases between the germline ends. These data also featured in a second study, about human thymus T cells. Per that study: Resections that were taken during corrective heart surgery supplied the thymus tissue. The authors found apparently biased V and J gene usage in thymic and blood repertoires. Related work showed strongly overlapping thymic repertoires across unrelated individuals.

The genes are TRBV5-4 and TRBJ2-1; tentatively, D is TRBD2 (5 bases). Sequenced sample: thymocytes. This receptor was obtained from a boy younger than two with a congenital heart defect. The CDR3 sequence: CASSRPDCEQFF. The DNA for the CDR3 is TGTGCCAGCAGCCGCCCGGACTGTGAGCAGTTCTTC.